This TCR beta chain was recovered during a study of T cell clonality in common variable immunodeficiency. Study conclusions and caveats: In common variable immunodeficiency, TCR beta chains reportedly carried fewer deletions and N-nucleotide insertions. Patient heterogeneity in the CVID cohort limited correlations between repertoire features and clinical complications. CVID subjects showed higher TCRbeta clonality than healthy controls.

Most patients and controls had Caucasian heritage. In germline, CDR1 is SGHRS, CDR2 YFSETQ. Trimming took 3 bases from V and 6 from J; bases not matched to a gene: 2. The CDR3 has 14 amino acids. This clone was observed many times. Its matching antigen is unknown. The sequence runs out 3 residues before the end of the CDR3; the remainder is reconstructed from the germline J gene. Measured with immunoSEQ multiplex PCR; TCRdb has only the in-frame clones, and not every one. Listed here are fewer than 70,000 clones without any singletons, the top ten holding about 1.5%. The sample consisted of peripheral blood mononuclear cells. This sequence was found in a person aged 18 to 75 in good health. The chain uses TRBV5-1 and TRBJ2-1; 11 bases line up with TRBD1. The CDR3 region is CASSSGTGGNEQFF. The CDR3 bases that were read are TGCGCCAGCAGCTCCGGGACAGGGGGCAATGAG. Full variable domain (remainder filled in from reference TRBV5-1 and TRBJ2-1): KAGVTQTPRYLIKTRGQQVTLSCSPISGHRSVSWYQQTPGQGLQFLFEYFSETQRNKGNFPGRFSGRQFSNSRSEMNVSTLELGDSALYLCASSSGTGGNEQFFGPGTRLTVL.